This T cell receptor beta chain stems from a study of blood T cell repertoires in COVID-19. Sequencing was performed with immunoSEQ multiplex PCR; in TCRdb, only in-frame clones are kept and a portion is missing. Of 220,000 or so clones in the sample, 90% were seen once. Germline-derived CDR1 and CDR2 are SGHAT and FQNNGV. CDR3 size: 13 residues. The germline V and J ends were trimmed by 1 base and 6 bases, with 10 bases remaining between them. The receptor comes from a man aged 25-45 years who had been exposed to COVID-19. The source material was PBMCs or T cells enriched from blood (not recorded which). The V call is TRBV11-2, the J call TRBJ2-7; unclear D gene. The DNA for the CDR3 is TGTGCCAGCAGCTTAGTAATGGCCCCCGAGCAGTACTTC. Translation gives CASSLVMAPEQYF.